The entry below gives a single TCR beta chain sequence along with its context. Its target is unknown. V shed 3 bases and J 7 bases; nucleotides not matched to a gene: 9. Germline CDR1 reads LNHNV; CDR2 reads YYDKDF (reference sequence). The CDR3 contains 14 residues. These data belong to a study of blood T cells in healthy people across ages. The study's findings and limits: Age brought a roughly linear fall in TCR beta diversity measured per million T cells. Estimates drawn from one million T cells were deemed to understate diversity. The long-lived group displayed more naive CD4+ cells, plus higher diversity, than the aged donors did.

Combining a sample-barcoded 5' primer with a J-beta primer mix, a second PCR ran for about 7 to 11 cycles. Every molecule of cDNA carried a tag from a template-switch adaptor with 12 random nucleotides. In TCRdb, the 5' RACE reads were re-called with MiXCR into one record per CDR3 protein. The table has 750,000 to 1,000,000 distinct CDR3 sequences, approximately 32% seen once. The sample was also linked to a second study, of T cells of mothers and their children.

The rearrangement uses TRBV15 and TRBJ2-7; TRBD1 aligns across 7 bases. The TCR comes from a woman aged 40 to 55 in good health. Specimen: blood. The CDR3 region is CATSRGAGGGEQYF. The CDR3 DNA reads TGTGCCACCAGCAGGGGGGCAGGGGGTGGTGAGCAGTACTTC.